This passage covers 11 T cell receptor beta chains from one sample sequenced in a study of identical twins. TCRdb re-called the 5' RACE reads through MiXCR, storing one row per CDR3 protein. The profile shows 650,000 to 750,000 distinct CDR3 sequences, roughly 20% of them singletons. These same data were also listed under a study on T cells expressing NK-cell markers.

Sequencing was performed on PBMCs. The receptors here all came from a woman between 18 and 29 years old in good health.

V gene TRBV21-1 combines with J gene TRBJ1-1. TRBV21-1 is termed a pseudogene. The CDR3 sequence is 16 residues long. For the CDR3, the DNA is TGTGCCAGCAGTCAACTGGCAGGGCTCCTGAACACTGAAGCTTTCTTT. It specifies CASSQLAGLLNTEAFF.

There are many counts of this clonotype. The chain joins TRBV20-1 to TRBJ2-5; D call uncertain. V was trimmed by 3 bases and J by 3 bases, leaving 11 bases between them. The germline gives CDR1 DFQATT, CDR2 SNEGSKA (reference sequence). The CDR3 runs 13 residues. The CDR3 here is CSARDGSKETQYF. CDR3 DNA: TGCAGTGCTAGGGACGGGTCAAAAGAGACCCAGTACTTC.

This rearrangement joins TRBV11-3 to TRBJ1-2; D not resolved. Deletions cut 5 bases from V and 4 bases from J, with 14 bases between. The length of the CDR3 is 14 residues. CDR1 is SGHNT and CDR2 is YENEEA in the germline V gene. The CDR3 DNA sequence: TGTGCCAGCAGCCAGACCGGCAGCTTCTATGGCTACACCTTC. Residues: CASSQTGSFYGYTF. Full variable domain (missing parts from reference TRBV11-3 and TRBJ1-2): EAGVVQSPRYKIIEKKQPVAFWCNPISGHNTLYWYLQNLGQGPELLIRYENEEAVDDSQLPKDRFSAERLKGVDSTLKIQPAELGDSAVYLCASSQTGSFYGYTFGSGTRLTVV.

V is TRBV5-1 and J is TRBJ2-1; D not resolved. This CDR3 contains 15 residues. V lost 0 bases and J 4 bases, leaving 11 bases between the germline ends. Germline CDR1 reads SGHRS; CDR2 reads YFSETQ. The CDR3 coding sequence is TGCGCCAGCAGCTTGGGACTCCAACCGTACAATGAGCAGTTCTTC. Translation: CASSLGLQPYNEQFF.

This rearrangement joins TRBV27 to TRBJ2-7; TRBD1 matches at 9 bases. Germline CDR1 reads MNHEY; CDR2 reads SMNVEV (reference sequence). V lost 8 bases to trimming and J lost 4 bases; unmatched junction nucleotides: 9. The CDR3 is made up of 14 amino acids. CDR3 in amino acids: CASRSTGQGYEQYF. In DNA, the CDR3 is TGTGCCAGCCGAAGTACGGGACAGGGTTACGAGCAGTACTTC.

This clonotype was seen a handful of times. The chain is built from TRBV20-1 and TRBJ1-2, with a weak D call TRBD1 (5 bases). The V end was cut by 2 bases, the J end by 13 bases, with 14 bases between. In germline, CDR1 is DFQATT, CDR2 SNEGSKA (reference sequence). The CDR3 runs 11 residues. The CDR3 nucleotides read TGCAGTGCTAGAACCCAACCAGGGTGCACCTTC. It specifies CSARTQPGCTF.

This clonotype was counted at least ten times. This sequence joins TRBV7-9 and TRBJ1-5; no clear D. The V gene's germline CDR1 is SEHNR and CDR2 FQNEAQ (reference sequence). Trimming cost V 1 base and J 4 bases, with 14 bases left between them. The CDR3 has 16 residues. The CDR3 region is CASSLGVGQINQPQHF. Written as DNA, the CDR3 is TGTGCCAGCAGCTTAGGGGTAGGGCAGATAAATCAGCCCCAGCATTTT.

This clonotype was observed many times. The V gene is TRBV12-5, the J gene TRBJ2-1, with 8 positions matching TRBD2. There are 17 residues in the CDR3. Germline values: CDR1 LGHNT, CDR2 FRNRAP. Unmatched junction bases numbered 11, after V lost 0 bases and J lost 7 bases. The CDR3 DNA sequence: TGTGCTAGTGGTTTGGTACTGGGTAGCGGGGAACCTAATGAGCAGTTCTTC. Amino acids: CASGLVLGSGEPNEQFF. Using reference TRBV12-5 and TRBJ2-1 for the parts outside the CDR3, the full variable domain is DARVTQTPRHKVTEMGQEVTMRCQPILGHNTVFWYRQTMMQGLELLAYFRNRAPLDDSGMPKDRFSAEMPDATLATLKIQPSEPRDSAVYFCASGLVLGSGEPNEQFFGPGTRLTVL.

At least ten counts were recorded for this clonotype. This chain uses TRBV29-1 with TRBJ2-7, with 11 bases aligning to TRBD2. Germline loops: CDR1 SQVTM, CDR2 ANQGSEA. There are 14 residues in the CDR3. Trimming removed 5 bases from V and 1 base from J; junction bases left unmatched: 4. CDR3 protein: CSVSGLAASYEQYF. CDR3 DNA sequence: TGCAGCGTTTCGGGACTAGCGGCGTCCTACGAGCAGTACTTC.

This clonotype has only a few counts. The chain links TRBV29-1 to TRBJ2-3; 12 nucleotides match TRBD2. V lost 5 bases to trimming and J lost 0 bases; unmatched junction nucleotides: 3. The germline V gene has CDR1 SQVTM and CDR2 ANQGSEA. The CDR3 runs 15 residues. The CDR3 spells CSVSSGRASTDTQYF. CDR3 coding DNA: TGCAGCGTTTCTAGCGGGAGGGCTAGCACAGATACGCAGTATTTT.

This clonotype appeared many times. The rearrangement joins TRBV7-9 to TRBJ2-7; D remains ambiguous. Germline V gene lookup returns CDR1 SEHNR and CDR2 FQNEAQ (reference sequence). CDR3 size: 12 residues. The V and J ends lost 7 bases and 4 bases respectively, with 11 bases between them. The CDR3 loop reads CASTLTGYEQYF. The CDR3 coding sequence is TGTGCCAGCACCCTGACTGGATACGAGCAGTACTTC.